A selection of T cell receptor beta chains follows, all from one sample in a study of cytomegalovirus exposure and HLA in healthy donors. Generated by immunoSEQ multiplex PCR, the TCRdb table keeps only in-frame clones and is missing some. The table includes some 130,000 clones, less than 85% detected once. Sequencing was carried out using PBMCs. These receptors came from a man aged 35 to 55 in good health and CMV-seronegative. Each CDR3 is given with its conserved first and last residue. The order of the fields is clone size, D gene, CDR3 length, J gene, V gene, CDR3 protein, CDR3 DNA. D genes are given only for firm matches. Clone size is given for some rows only: seen once, a few or many times, or a class if the clone is expanded.

size: NA; D: NA; length: 13; J: TRBJ2-1; V: TRBV27; CDR3: CASSYGAGNEQFF; DNA: TGTGCCAGCAGTTATGGGGCTGGCAATGAGCAGTTCTTC
size: NA; D: NA; length: 12; J: TRBJ1-5; V: TRBV7-9; CDR3: CASSSGNQPQHF; DNA: TGTGCCAGCAGCTCAGGCAACCAGCCCCAGCATTTT
size: NA; D: TRBD1; length: 16; J: TRBJ2-7; V: TRBV18; CDR3: CASSPSPGTGGYEQYF; DNA: TGTGCCAGCTCACCAAGTCCCGGGACAGGGGGGTACGAGCAGTACTTC
size: NA; D: TRBD1; length: 13; J: TRBJ1-1; V: TRBV6-6; CDR3: CASIDRVNTEAFF; DNA: TGTGCCAGCATCGACAGGGTGAACACTGAAGCTTTCTTT
size: NA; D: TRBD1; length: 15; J: TRBJ1-6; V: TRBV7-2; CDR3: CASSARQGSNSPLHF; DNA: TGTGCCAGCAGCGCCCGACAGGGGAGCAATTCACCCCTCCACTTT
size: NA; D: TRBD2; length: 20; J: TRBJ2-4; V: TRBV9; CDR3: CASSVEDARDYPIAGNIQYF; DNA: TGTGCCAGCAGCGTAGAGGACGCCCGGGACTACCCGATCGCAGGAAACATTCAGTACTTC
size: NA; D: TRBD1; length: 15; J: TRBJ2-1; V: TRBV11-3; CDR3: CASSSRQGASDEQFF; DNA: TGTGCCAGCAGCTCCAGACAGGGGGCTAGCGATGAGCAGTTCTTC
size: NA; D: NA; length: 12; J: TRBJ1-4; V: TRBV10-3; CDR3: CAIRGLDEKLFF; DNA: TGTGCCATCAGGGGACTAGACGAAAAACTGTTTTTT
size: NA; D: TRBD1; length: 15; J: TRBJ2-7; V: TRBV9; CDR3: CASSVQGDPSYEQYF; DNA: TGTGCCAGCAGCGTACAGGGGGACCCCTCCTACGAGCAGTACTTC
size: NA; D: TRBD1; length: 13; J: TRBJ2-7; V: TRBV19; CDR3: CATAPGQAYEQYF; DNA: TGTGCCACCGCCCCCGGACAGGCCTACGAGCAGTACTTC
size: NA; D: NA; length: 13; J: TRBJ1-6; V: TRBV27; CDR3: CASRYRVNSPLHF; DNA: TGTGCCAGCAGATACAGGGTTAATTCACCCCTCCACTTT
size: NA; D: TRBD2; length: 15; J: TRBJ2-7; V: TRBV6-1; CDR3: CASITGSGGGYEQYF; DNA: TGTGCCAGCATCACGGGGTCGGGAGGAGGTTACGAGCAGTACTTC
size: NA; D: NA; length: 13; J: TRBJ1-2; V: TRBV29-1; CDR3: CSVGPQGNYGYTF; DNA: TGCAGCGTTGGCCCCCAGGGGAACTATGGCTACACCTTC
size: NA; D: TRBD1; length: 15; J: TRBJ1-1; V: TRBV4-1; CDR3: CASSQSGTADFQAFF; DNA: TGCGCCAGCAGCCAATCAGGGACAGCGGACTTCCAAGCTTTCTTT
size: few; D: TRBD2; length: 18; J: TRBJ2-2; V: TRBV27; CDR3: CASTPVRGSGRGPGELFF; DNA: TGTGCCAGCACCCCAGTAAGAGGAAGCGGGAGAGGTCCCGGGGAGCTGTTTTTT
size: NA; D: TRBD1; length: 15; J: TRBJ2-7; V: TRBV5-1; CDR3: CASSLLRDRGHEQYF; DNA: TGCGCCAGCAGCCTCCTCCGGGACAGGGGGCACGAGCAGTACTTC
size: NA; D: TRBD2; length: 14; J: TRBJ2-2; V: TRBV7-3; CDR3: CASSLGLNTGELFF; DNA: TGTGCCAGCAGCTTGGGACTAAACACCGGGGAGCTGTTTTTT
size: NA; D: TRBD2; length: 14; J: TRBJ2-5; V: TRBV7-9; CDR3: CASSPRLAGETQYF; DNA: TGTGCCAGCAGCCCCCGACTAGCGGGAGAGACCCAGTACTTC
size: medium-sized; D: NA; length: 14; J: TRBJ1-6; V: TRBV7-3; CDR3: CASSPTGSDSPLHF; DNA: TGTGCCAGCAGCCCGACGGGATCGGATTCACCCCTCCACTTT
size: NA; D: TRBD2; length: 16; J: TRBJ2-2; V: TRBV27; CDR3: CASRAHSGGNTGELFF; DNA: TGTGCCAGCAGGGCGCATAGCGGGGGGAACACCGGGGAGCTGTTTTTT
size: NA; D: NA; length: 13; J: TRBJ2-2; V: TRBV5-5; CDR3: CASSSTLAGELFF; DNA: TGTGCCAGCAGCTCTACCCTGGCCGGGGAGCTGTTTTTT
size: NA; D: NA; length: 16; J: TRBJ2-7; V: TRBV4-3; CDR3: CASSQDLNGMRDEQYF; DNA: TGCGCCAGCAGCCAAGATCTTAACGGGATGAGGGACGAGCAGTACTTC
size: once; D: NA; length: 13; J: TRBJ2-2; V: TRBV10-2; CDR3: CASSESRTGELFF; DNA: TGCGCCAGCAGTGAGTCGAGAACCGGGGAGCTGTTTTTT
size: NA; D: TRBD1; length: 16; J: TRBJ1-2; V: TRBV27; CDR3: CASSLAGTGGFYGYTF; DNA: TGTGCCAGCAGCCTAGCGGGGACAGGGGGCTTCTATGGCTACACCTTC
size: few; D: TRBD2; length: 16; J: TRBJ2-3; V: TRBV28; CDR3: CASHPPGGRPTDTQYF; DNA: TGTGCCAGCCACCCCCCGGGGGGTAGACCAACAGATACGCAGTATTTT
size: NA; D: TRBD2; length: 16; J: TRBJ2-5; V: TRBV7-2; CDR3: CASSFKPGLSQETQYF; DNA: TGTGCCAGCAGCTTTAAACCGGGACTAAGCCAGGAGACCCAGTACTTC
size: NA; D: TRBD1; length: 15; J: TRBJ1-4; V: TRBV13; CDR3: CASSPGQGPNEKLFF; DNA: TGTGCCAGCAGCCCCGGACAGGGCCCTAATGAAAAACTGTTTTTT
size: NA; D: NA; length: 16; J: TRBJ2-2; V: TRBV11-3; CDR3: CASSLDGGVTIGELFF; DNA: TGTGCCAGCAGCTTAGACGGCGGAGTTACGATCGGGGAGCTGTTTTTT
size: NA; D: NA; length: 14; J: TRBJ1-2; V: TRBV6-5; CDR3: CASSHRQANYGYTF; DNA: TGTGCCAGCAGTCACCGACAGGCTAACTATGGCTACACCTTC
size: NA; D: NA; length: 15; J: TRBJ1-5; V: TRBV5-1; CDR3: CASGTRGHSNQPQHF; DNA: TGCGCCAGCGGAACCAGAGGACACAGCAATCAGCCCCAGCATTTT
size: few; D: TRBD1; length: 14; J: TRBJ2-7; V: TRBV7-2; CDR3: CASSTGTEPYEQYF; DNA: TGTGCCAGCAGCACAGGGACAGAACCCTACGAGCAGTACTTC
size: NA; D: TRBD2; length: 14; J: TRBJ2-3; V: TRBV2; CDR3: CASSLGLAPDTQYF; DNA: TGTGCCAGCAGTCTTGGACTAGCCCCAGATACGCAGTATTTT
size: NA; D: TRBD1; length: 14; J: TRBJ1-5; V: TRBV19; CDR3: CASSTGGAGQPQHF; DNA: TGTGCCAGTTCGACAGGGGGCGCAGGTCAGCCCCAGCATTTT
size: NA; D: TRBD2; length: 15; J: TRBJ2-5; V: TRBV5-4; CDR3: CASSRGVAGGETQYF; DNA: TGTGCCAGCAGCCGGGGGGTAGCGGGGGGTGAGACCCAGTACTTC
size: NA; D: NA; length: 15; J: TRBJ2-3; V: TRBV7-3; CDR3: CASSLGLLGSDTQYF; DNA: TGTGCCAGCAGCCTTGGCCTTCTGGGCAGCGATACGCAGTATTTT
size: NA; D: NA; length: 15; J: TRBJ2-5; V: TRBV7-6; CDR3: CASSSRTQIEGTQYF; DNA: TGTGCCAGCAGCTCTCGGACCCAGATCGAGGGGACCCAGTACTTC
size: NA; D: TRBD1; length: 13; J: TRBJ1-1; V: TRBV27; CDR3: CASSQGAPTEAFF; DNA: TGTGCCAGCAGTCAGGGGGCGCCCACTGAAGCTTTCTTT
size: NA; D: NA; length: 15; J: TRBJ2-1; V: TRBV9; CDR3: CASSVGPGAANEQFF; DNA: TGTGCCAGCAGCGTCGGGCCAGGGGCGGCCAATGAGCAGTTCTTC
size: NA; D: NA; length: 14; J: TRBJ2-3; V: TRBV5-4; CDR3: CASSSLEPSDTQYF; DNA: TGTGCCAGCAGCTCCTTAGAACCGTCAGATACGCAGTATTTT
size: NA; D: NA; length: 13; J: TRBJ1-5; V: TRBV6-1; CDR3: CASKQGYNQPQHF; DNA: TGTGCCAGCAAGCAGGGGTATAATCAGCCCCAGCATTTT
size: NA; D: TRBD2; length: 16; J: TRBJ2-7; V: TRBV5-4; CDR3: CASSLIAGGSRYEQYF; DNA: TGTGCCAGCAGTCTCATAGCGGGAGGGTCCAGGTACGAGCAGTACTTC